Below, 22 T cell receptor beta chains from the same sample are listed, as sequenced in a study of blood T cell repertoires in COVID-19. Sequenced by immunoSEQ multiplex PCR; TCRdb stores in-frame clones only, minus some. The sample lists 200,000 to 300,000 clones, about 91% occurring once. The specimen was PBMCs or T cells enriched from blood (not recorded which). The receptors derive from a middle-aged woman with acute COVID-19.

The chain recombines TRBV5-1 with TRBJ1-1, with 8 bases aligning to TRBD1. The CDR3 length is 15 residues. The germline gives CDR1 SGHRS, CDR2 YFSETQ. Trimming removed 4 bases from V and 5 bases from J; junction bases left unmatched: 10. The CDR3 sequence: CASSPGQGKWTEAFF. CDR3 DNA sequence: TGCGCCAGCAGCCCCGGACAGGGAAAATGGACTGAAGCTTTCTTT. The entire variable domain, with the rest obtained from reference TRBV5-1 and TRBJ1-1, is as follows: KAGVTQTPRYLIKTRGQQVTLSCSPISGHRSVSWYQQTPGQGLQFLFEYFSETQRNKGNFPGRFSGRQFSNSRSEMNVSTLELGDSALYLCASSPGQGKWTEAFFGQGTRLTVV.

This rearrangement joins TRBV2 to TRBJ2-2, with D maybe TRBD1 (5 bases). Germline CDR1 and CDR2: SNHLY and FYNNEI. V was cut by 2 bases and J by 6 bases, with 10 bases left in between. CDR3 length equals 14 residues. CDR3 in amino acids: CASSEIGVAGELFF. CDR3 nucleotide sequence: TGTGCCAGCAGTGAAATAGGGGTCGCCGGGGAGCTGTTTTTT.

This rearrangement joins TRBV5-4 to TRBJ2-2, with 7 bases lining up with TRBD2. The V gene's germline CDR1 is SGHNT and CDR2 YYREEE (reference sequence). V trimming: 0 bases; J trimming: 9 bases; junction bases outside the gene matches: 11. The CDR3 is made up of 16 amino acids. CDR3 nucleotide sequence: TGTGCCAGCAGCTTGGCGGGGACTACCCCGCCGAGGGAGCTGTTTTTT. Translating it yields CASSLAGTTPPRELFF. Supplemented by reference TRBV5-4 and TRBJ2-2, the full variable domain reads ETGVTQSPTHLIKTRGQQVTLRCSSQSGHNTVSWYQQALGQGPQFIFQYYREEENGRGNFPPRFSGLQFPNYSSELNVNALELDDSALYLCASSLAGTTPPRELFFGEGSRLTVL.

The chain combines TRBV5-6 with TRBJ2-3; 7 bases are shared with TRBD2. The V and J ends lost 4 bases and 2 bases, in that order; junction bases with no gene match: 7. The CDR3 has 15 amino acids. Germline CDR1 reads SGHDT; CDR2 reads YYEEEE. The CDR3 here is CASSGPSGITDTQYF. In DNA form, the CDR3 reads TGTGCCAGCAGCGGGCCCAGCGGGATCACAGATACGCAGTATTTT.

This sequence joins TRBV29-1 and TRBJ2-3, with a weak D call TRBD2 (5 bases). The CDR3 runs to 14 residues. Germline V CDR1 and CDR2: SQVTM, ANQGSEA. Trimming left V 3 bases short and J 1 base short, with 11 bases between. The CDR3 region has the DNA TGCAGCGTTGAGAAGGGAGTAGGCACAGATACGCAGTATTTT. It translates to CSVEKGVGTDTQYF.

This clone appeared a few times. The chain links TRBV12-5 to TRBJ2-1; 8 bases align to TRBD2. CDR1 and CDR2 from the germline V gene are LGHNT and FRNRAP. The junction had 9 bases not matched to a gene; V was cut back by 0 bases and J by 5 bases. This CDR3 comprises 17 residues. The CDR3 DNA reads TGTGCTAGTGGTTTGGTCCAAACCGGGACTAGGGACAATGAGCAGTTCTTC. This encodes CASGLVQTGTRDNEQFF.

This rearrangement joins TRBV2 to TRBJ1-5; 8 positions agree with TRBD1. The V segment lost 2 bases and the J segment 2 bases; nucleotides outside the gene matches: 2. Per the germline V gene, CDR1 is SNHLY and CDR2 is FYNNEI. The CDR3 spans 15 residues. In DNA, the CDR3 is TGTGCCAGCAGTGAACCGGACAGGGGCAATCAGCCCCAGCATTTT. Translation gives CASSEPDRGNQPQHF.

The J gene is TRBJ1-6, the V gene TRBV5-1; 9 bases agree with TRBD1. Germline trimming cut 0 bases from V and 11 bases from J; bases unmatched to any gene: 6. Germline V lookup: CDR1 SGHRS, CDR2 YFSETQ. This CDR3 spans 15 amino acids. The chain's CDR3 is CASSLVGQGLTPLHF. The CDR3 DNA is TGCGCCAGCAGCTTGGTGGGACAGGGTCTAACACCCCTCCACTTT.

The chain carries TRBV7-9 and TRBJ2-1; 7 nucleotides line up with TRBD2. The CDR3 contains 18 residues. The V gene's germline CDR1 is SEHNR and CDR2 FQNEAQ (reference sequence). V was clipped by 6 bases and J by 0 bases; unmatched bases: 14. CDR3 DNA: TGTGCCAGCAGTCAATACCCGGGAGGAAAGAGCTCCTACAATGAGCAGTTCTTC. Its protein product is CASSQYPGGKSSYNEQFF.

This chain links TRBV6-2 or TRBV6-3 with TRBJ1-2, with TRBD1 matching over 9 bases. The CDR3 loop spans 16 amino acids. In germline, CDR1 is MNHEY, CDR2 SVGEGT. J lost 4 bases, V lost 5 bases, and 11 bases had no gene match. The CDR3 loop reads CASSTGTGQAFYGYTF. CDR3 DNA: TGTGCCAGCAGTACCGGGACAGGGCAAGCATTCTATGGCTACACCTTC.

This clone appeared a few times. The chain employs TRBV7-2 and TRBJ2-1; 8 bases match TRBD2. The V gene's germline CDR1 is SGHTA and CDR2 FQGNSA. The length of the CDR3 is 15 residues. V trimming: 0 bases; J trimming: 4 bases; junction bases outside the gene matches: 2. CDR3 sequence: CASSLAGTRYNEQFF. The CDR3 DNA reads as TGTGCCAGCAGCTTAGCAGGGACTAGGTACAATGAGCAGTTCTTC.

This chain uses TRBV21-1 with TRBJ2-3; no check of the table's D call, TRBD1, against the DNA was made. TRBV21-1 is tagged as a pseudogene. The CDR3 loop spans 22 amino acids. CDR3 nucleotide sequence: TGTGCCAGCAGCAAAGCTGAGGGGCACAGAGCAGGGGGGCGGCCTAGCACAGATACGCAGTATTTT. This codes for CASSKAEGHRAGGRPSTDTQYF.

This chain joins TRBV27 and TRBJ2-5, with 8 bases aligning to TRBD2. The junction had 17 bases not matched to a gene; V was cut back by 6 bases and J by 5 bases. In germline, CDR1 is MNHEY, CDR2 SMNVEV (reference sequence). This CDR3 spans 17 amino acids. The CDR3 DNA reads TGTGCCAGCAGAGGAATGGGAGCGGGAGAGGGGCTTGAGACCCAGTACTTC. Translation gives CASRGMGAGEGLETQYF.

The DNA for the CDR3 is TGTGCCACCAGTGATTTTCGGACTAGCGGGGGGCAGTTCTTC. Its protein is CATSDFRTSGGQFF. The genes are TRBV24-1 and TRBJ2-1; TRBD2 aligns across 13 bases. V shed 1 base and J 12 bases; nucleotides not matched to a gene: 2. The CDR3 is 14 residues long. Germline CDR1 and CDR2: KGHDR and SFDVKD.

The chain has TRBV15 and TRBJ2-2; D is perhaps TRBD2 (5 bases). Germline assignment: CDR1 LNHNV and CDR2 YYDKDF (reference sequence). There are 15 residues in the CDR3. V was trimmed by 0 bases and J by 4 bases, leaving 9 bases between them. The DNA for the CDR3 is TGTGCCACCAGCAGAGATCGAGGGCCCACCGGGGAGCTGTTTTTT. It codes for CATSRDRGPTGELFF.

The DNA of the CDR3 is TGCGCCAGCAGCGAGGCAGGGGGCAGGGCTGGAAACACCATATATTTT. It translates to CASSEAGGRAGNTIYF. The chain carries TRBV4-3 and TRBJ1-3; TRBD1 agrees at 8 bases. Trimming removed 5 bases from V and 2 bases from J; junction bases left unmatched: 8. The CDR3 is 16 amino acids. CDR1 is LGHNA, CDR2 YSLEER, per germline.

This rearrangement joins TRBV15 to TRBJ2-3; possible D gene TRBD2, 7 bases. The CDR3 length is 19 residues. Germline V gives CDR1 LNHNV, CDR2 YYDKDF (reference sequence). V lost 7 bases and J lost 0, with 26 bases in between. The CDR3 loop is CATTNKRREAGTSTDTQYF. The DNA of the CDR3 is TGTGCCACCACCAATAAGAGGCGGGAAGCGGGGACAAGCACAGATACGCAGTATTTT.

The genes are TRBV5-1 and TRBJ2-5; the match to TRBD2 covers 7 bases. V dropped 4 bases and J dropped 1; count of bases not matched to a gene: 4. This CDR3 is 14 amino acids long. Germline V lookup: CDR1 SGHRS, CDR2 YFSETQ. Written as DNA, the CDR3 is TGCGCCAGCAGCCCCGGGGGGTCCCAAGAGACCCAGTACTTC. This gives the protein CASSPGGSQETQYF.

The CDR3 DNA is TGCGCCAGCAGCCTCGGACTACTAACCTACAATGAGCAGTTCTTC. Translation: CASSLGLLTYNEQFF. V and J are TRBV5-1 and TRBJ2-1; D may be TRBD2 (6 bases). The V and J ends lost 4 bases and 2 bases respectively, with 13 bases between them. Germline CDR1 SGHRS, CDR2 YFSETQ. The CDR3 covers 15 residues. The full variable domain, rest sourced from reference TRBV5-1 and TRBJ2-1, is KAGVTQTPRYLIKTRGQQVTLSCSPISGHRSVSWYQQTPGQGLQFLFEYFSETQRNKGNFPGRFSGRQFSNSRSEMNVSTLELGDSALYLCASSLGLLTYNEQFFGPGTRLTVL.

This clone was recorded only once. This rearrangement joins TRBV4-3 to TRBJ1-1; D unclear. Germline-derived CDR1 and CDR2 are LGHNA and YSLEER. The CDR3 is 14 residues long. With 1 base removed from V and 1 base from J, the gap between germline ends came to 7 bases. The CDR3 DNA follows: TGCGCCAGCAGCCAAGTGAGAAGGAACACTGAAGCTTTCTTT. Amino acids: CASSQVRRNTEAFF.

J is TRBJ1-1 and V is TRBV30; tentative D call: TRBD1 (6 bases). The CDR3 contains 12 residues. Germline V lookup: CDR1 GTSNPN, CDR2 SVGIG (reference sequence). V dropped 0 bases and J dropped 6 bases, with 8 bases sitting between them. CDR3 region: CAWSVNRAEAFF. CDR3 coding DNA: TGTGCCTGGAGTGTAAACAGGGCTGAAGCTTTCTTT.

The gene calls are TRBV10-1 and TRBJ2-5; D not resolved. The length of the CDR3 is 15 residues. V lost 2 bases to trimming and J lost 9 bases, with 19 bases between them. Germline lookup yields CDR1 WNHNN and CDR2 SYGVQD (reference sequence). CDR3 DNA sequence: TGCGCCAGCAGTGAGGTCTTCGGTAATGCGGCGGCCCAGTACTTC. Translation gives CASSEVFGNAAAQYF.